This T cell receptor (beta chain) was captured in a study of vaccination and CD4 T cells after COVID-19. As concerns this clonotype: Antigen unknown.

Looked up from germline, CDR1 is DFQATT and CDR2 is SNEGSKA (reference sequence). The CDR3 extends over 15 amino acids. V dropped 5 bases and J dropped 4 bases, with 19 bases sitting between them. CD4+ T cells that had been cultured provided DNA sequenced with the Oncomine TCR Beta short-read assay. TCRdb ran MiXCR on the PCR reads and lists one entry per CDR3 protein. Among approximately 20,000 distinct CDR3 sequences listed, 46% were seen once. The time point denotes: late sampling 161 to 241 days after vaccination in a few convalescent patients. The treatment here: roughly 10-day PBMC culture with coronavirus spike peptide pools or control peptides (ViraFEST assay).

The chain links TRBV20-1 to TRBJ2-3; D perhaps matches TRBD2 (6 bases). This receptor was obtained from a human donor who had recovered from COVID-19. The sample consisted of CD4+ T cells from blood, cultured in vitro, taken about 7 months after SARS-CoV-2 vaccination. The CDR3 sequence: CSARDSRGLADTQYF. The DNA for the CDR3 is TGCAGTGCTCGGGACTCCCGGGGCCTCGCAGATACGCAGTATTTT.